The 15 T cell receptor beta chains given below trace back to one sample, sequenced in a study of human T cells and chemical hapten exposure. The time point: patch test 1, 2 weeks after DPC sensitization. Treatment denoted: therapeutic diphenylcyclopropenone sensitization with weekly scalp DPC. TCRdb reanalysed the RACE reads using MiXCR and keeps one entry per CDR3 protein. The sample includes more than 65,000 distinct CDR3 sequences, around a third seen only once; the top ten take 7.5% to 10%. The specimen comprised whole blood, sampled in connection with sensitization to the hapten diphenylcyclopropenone (DPC). These receptors all come from a man aged 35-49 years with alopecia areata. Some clones in this sample may be carry-over from other donors' samples.

The V and J genes are TRBV12-3 or TRBV12-4 and TRBJ1-3, with D hard to call. This CDR3 spans 17 amino acids. V shed 7 bases and J shed 5 bases, with 24 bases lying between them. The CDR3 spells CASTGPGIGLERNTIYF. The CDR3 coding sequence is TGTGCCAGCACCGGGCCTGGGATTGGCCTTGAGAGAAACACCATATATTTT.

The J gene is TRBJ1-5, the V gene TRBV6-1; TRBD1 agrees at 7 bases. In germline, CDR1 is MNHNS, CDR2 SASEGT. The J segment lost 3 bases and the V segment lost 7 bases, leaving 9 bases of the junction unmatched. The CDR3 is 15 residues long. DNA of the CDR3: TGTGCCAGCATTTTAGACAGGGAGACCAATCAGCCCCAGCATTTT. Translating it yields CASILDRETNQPQHF.

This clonotype came up a few times. V and J are TRBV20-1 and TRBJ2-7; D is unclear. The CDR3 contains 12 residues. V was trimmed by 1 base and J by 3 bases, leaving 7 bases between them. The germline V gene encodes CDR1 DFQATT and CDR2 SNEGSKA (reference sequence). DNA of the CDR3: TGCAGTGCTAGAGCTTCGGGCTACGAGCAGTACTTC. Translated, it gives CSARASGYEQYF.

Only a few counts were recorded for this clonotype. The chain recombines TRBV4-2 with TRBJ1-5; D uncertain. Germline values: CDR1 LGHNA, CDR2 YNFKEQ. This CDR3 contains 15 residues. Trimming took 0 bases from V and 1 from J, leaving 7 bases between them. CDR3 sequence: CASSQEGRSNQPQHF. Written as DNA, the CDR3 is TGTGCCAGCAGCCAAGAGGGCAGAAGCAATCAGCCCCAGCATTTT.

V gene TRBV10-3 combines with J gene TRBJ2-1; TRBD2 agrees at 8 bases. J gave up 7 bases and V 5 bases, and 7 bases lay outside the gene matches. The CDR3 is 14 amino acids. The germline CDR1 and CDR2 sequences are ENHRY and SYGVKD. The CDR3 loop is CAISSGGPGNEQFF. In DNA, the CDR3 is TGTGCCATCAGTTCGGGAGGGCCGGGGAATGAGCAGTTCTTC.

This clonotype was seen a few times. The chain employs TRBV28 and TRBJ1-1; weak D call: TRBD1 (5 bases). Between the trimmed V and J ends, which lost 4 bases and 2 bases, there was a span of 17 bases. The CDR3 is 16 residues long. Looked up from germline, CDR1 is MDHEN and CDR2 is SYDVKM. This chain's CDR3 is CASSSRLGVPNTEAFF. CDR3 DNA sequence: TGTGCCAGCAGTTCGCGTTTGGGGGTCCCAAACACTGAAGCTTTCTTT.

This clonotype is judged medium-sized. The rearrangement uses TRBV2 and TRBJ1-6, with TRBD1 identical over 8 bases. CDR1 is SNHLY and CDR2 is FYNNEI in the germline V gene. This CDR3 has 20 amino acids. Trimming took 5 bases from V and 0 from J; bases not matched to a gene: 15. CDR3 nucleotides: TGTGCCAGCAGTCGCCTAGCCGGGACAGGATGGAGCTCCTATAATTCACCCCTCCACTTT. Translated, it gives CASSRLAGTGWSSYNSPLHF.

This clonotype is medium-sized within its sample. The V and J genes are TRBV12-3 or TRBV12-4 and TRBJ2-3, with TRBD2 matching 9 bases. The trim removed 3 bases at V and 0 bases at J, leaving 10 bases unmatched. The CDR3 runs to 18 residues. CDR3 sequence (DNA): TGTGCCAGCAGTTTGATGAGCGGGAGGACAACTAGCACAGATACGCAGTATTTT. This codes for CASSLMSGRTTSTDTQYF.

The J gene is TRBJ2-7, the V gene TRBV28, with TRBD1 identical over 7 bases. From germline, CDR1 is MDHEN and CDR2 SYDVKM. With V trimmed by 5 bases and J by 6 bases, 10 bases remained unmatched. The CDR3 length is 14 residues. CDR3: CASSNNRGVGEQYF. DNA of the CDR3: TGTGCCAGCAGTAACAACAGGGGTGTCGGCGAGCAGTACTTC.

The chain combines TRBV12-3 or TRBV12-4 with TRBJ1-1; D perhaps matches TRBD1 (5 bases). Trimming took 6 bases from V and 0 from J, leaving 14 bases between them. This CDR3 region has 15 residues. CDR3 sequence: CASSRRDQMNTEAFF. Written as DNA, the CDR3 is TGTGCCAGCAGCCGTCGGGACCAGATGAACACTGAAGCTTTCTTT.

This clonotype was found once. This chain links TRBV18 with TRBJ2-3; 13 bases match TRBD2. The germline V gene encodes CDR1 KGHSH and CDR2 LQKENI. V trimming: 3 bases; J trimming: 6 bases; junction bases outside the gene matches: 9. This CDR3 contains 17 residues. CDR3: CASSPAGLAGSSDTQYF. CDR3 in DNA: TGTGCCAGCTCACCGGCGGGACTAGCGGGAAGTAGCGATACGCAGTATTTT.

This clonotype came up many times. The genes are TRBV12-3 or TRBV12-4 and TRBJ1-6, with a possible D match to TRBD1 (5 bases). V was cut by 1 base and J by 7 bases, with 11 bases left in between. The CDR3 is made up of 15 amino acids. CDR3 in amino acids: CASSLGSGGNSPLHF. The CDR3 DNA reads as TGTGCCAGCAGTTTAGGTTCGGGGGGAAATTCACCCCTCCACTTT.

The chain is built from TRBV6-6 and TRBJ2-5, with 7 bases that match TRBD2. The trim removed 8 bases at V and 5 bases at J, leaving 11 bases unmatched. CDR1 is MNHNY, CDR2 SVGAGI, per germline (reference sequence). CDR3 length equals 14 residues. The CDR3: CASLRPGRVETQYF. CDR3 bases: TGTGCCAGCCTGCGCCCGGGGAGGGTTGAGACCCAGTACTTC.

This clonotype was observed a few times. The J gene is TRBJ1-5, the V gene TRBV12-3 or TRBV12-4, with TRBD1 identical over 9 bases. The CDR3 length is 15 residues. Trimming removed 3 bases from V and 4 bases from J; junction bases left unmatched: 4. Written as DNA, the CDR3 is TGTGCCAGCAGTTTGGGACAGGGAGGTAATCAGCCCCAGCATTTT. It encodes CASSLGQGGNQPQHF.

The chain combines TRBV20-1 with TRBJ2-3; the D is unclear. The CDR3 has 14 residues. CDR1 and CDR2 from the germline V gene are DFQATT and SNEGSKA (reference sequence). The V end lost 6 bases, the J end lost 4 bases, and 17 bases lay between the germline ends. Written as DNA, the CDR3 is TGCAGTGCCCCTCCCGTGCAGAATGCAGATACGCAGTATTTT. Residues: CSAPPVQNADTQYF.